This T cell receptor beta chain was retrieved from a study of siplizumab effects on memory and regulatory T cells. The repertoire was sequenced with immunoSEQ multiplex PCR; TCRdb's copy has only in-frame clones and lacks some. Of some 97,000 clones in the sample, about 94% are singletons; the top ten hold roughly 1.3%. V was pared by 7 bases and J by 0 bases, with 13 bases between. Germline V CDR1 and CDR2: MDHEN, SYDVKM. The CDR3 runs to 15 residues. This chain uses TRBV28 with TRBJ2-1; TRBD1 might be the D (6 bases). Sequenced material: non-Treg CD4+ T cells sorted from blood. This sequence originates from a human donor in good health. CDR3 nucleotide sequence: TGTGCCAGCAAGATTACGACAGGCTCCTACAATGAGCAGTTCTTC. Protein: CASKITTGSYNEQFF.